A single TCR beta chain is shown here with its context. The antigen is undetermined. Data came from immunoSEQ multiplex PCR; TCRdb stores just in-frame clones and leaves some out. The table lists more than 1,200,000 clones, less than 99% of them singletons. The sample belongs to a study of shared clonotypes between healthy human individuals. Study outcomes and limitations: Measured sharing among donors was expected to vary with sequencing depth. Generally, naive subsets (rather than memory subsets) showed larger estimated richness. Clonotype sharing across several donors was observed for around 5% of naive CD4 clonotypes.

Germline values: CDR1 SQVTM, CDR2 ANQGSEA. The CDR3 loop spans 12 amino acids. With 2 bases removed from V and 2 bases from J, the gap between germline ends came to 7 bases. The sequence was collected from a man aged 30 to 39 in good health. Source material: naive CD4+ T cells sorted from blood. Described subset: CD45RA+ positively selected. J is TRBJ2-7 and V is TRBV29-1; D is unresolved. In DNA, the CDR3 is TGCAGCGTTGAACTCGGCCCCTACGAGCAGTACTTC. Its protein product is CSVELGPYEQYF.